This T cell receptor beta chain was profiled in a study of control samples from healthy donors and cancer patients. Clones were read by immunoSEQ multiplex PCR, and TCRdb kept only the in-frame ones, dropping some. The table records roughly 200,000 clones, approximately 90% of them present only once. The J segment lost 5 bases and the V segment lost 1 base, leaving 4 bases of the junction unmatched. Germline V gene sequence: CDR1 SEHNR, CDR2 FQNEAQ (reference sequence). This CDR3 is built from 14 residues. The chain carries TRBV7-9 and TRBJ1-2; 7 bases align to TRBD1. The sequence derives from a man aged 25-45 years in good health. The sample was blood. In DNA, the CDR3 is TGTGCCAGCAGCTTAGGGGACAGAAATTATGGCTACACCTTC. Its translation: CASSLGDRNYGYTF.